This T cell receptor (beta chain) was captured by sequencing in a study of blood T cell repertoires in COVID-19. Sequenced by immunoSEQ multiplex PCR; TCRdb stores in-frame clones only, minus some. Among several thousand clones listed, almost 90% were seen once. Trimming left V 4 bases short and J 3 bases short, with 10 bases between. This CDR3 spans 14 amino acids. Germline lookup yields CDR1 SNHLY and CDR2 FYNNEI. Sequencing used peripheral blood. The V call is TRBV2, the J call TRBJ1-5, with D perhaps TRBD1 (6 bases). The sequence was collected from a woman in her forties or fifties with active or convalescent COVID-19. Here the CDR3 DNA reads TGTGCCAGCAGTGTTAAGGGGGTCAATCAGCCCCAGCATTTT. This translates into CASSVKGVNQPQHF.